This T cell receptor beta chain was captured by sequencing in a study of OX40 agonist ivuxolimab in advanced cancers. Study-level information: Three patients, one with hepatocellular carcinoma and two with cutaneous melanoma, achieved partial responses.

This table comes from immunoSEQ multiplex PCR, and its TCRdb copy is limited to in-frame clones, with some not included. Seen here are about 80,000 clones, approximately 85% observed once, and the top ten hold 20% to 25%. Baseline, cycle 4 day 1, and cycle 7 day 1 were the blood sampling points. The CDR3 runs to 18 residues. Trimming took 4 bases from V and 1 from J, leaving 17 bases between them. Germline loops: CDR1 SEHNR, CDR2 FQNEAQ (reference sequence). The sequence derives from an adult with an advanced solid tumor such as melanoma, head and neck, liver or kidney cancer. The sample in question was CD4+ or CD8+ T cells sorted from blood, obtained in a trial of the OX40 agonist ivuxolimab. The chain uses TRBV7-9 and TRBJ2-6, with a possible D match to TRBD2 (5 bases). CDR3 sequence: CASSSGKRESSGANVLTF. The CDR3 nucleotides are TGTGCCAGCAGCTCCGGTAAGAGGGAGAGTTCTGGGGCCAACGTCCTGACTTTC.